These T cell receptor beta chains were read from a single sample in a study of T cell responses to AZD1222 COVID-19 vaccine. Data came from immunoSEQ multiplex PCR; TCRdb stores just in-frame clones and leaves some out. The sample contains about 190,000 clones, approximately 91% of which appear only once. Sequenced material: peripheral blood, taken on day 0 of AZD1222 vaccination. The source is an adult in good health. The CDR3 runs from the conserved cysteine through the conserved F or W.

CDR3: CASSPVRHLNTGELFF
J: TRBJ2-2
V: TRBV7-3

CDR3: CASSLGAGGTSQYF
J: TRBJ2-5
V: TRBV13

CDR3: CASSLDPRHEQFF
J: TRBJ2-1
V: TRBV12-3/TRBV12-4

CDR3: CATSDIGQGWDEQFF
J: TRBJ2-1
V: TRBV24-1

CDR3: CASTHRGDDNEQFF
J: TRBJ2-1
V: TRBV6-8

CDR3: CASSLGPGTGGTGELFF
J: TRBJ2-2
V: TRBV7-6

CDR3: CASSQDTDSPLHF
J: TRBJ1-6
V: TRBV14

CDR3: CASSLRQSSYEQYF
J: TRBJ2-7
V: TRBV7-2

CDR3: CASSLDGRGSYEQYF
J: TRBJ2-7
V: TRBV27

CDR3: CASSSAGGRVSNTEAFF
J: TRBJ1-1
V: TRBV18

CDR3: CASSIAAAVDTQYF
J: TRBJ2-3
V: TRBV5-1

CDR3: CATSRDVGAGETQYF
J: TRBJ2-5
V: TRBV15

CDR3: CASSLMGGGTGGSEQYF
J: TRBJ2-7
V: TRBV27

CDR3: CASSATGGNSPLHF
J: TRBJ1-6
V: TRBV27

CDR3: CASSPGSGNTIYF
J: TRBJ1-3
V: TRBV9

CDR3: CASRGPNTEAFF
J: TRBJ1-1
V: TRBV6-5